The rows below give T cell receptor beta chains drawn from one sample of a study of blood T cell repertoires in COVID-19. The repertoire was sequenced with immunoSEQ multiplex PCR; TCRdb's copy has only in-frame clones and lacks some. The sample has around 200,000 clones, 65% to 85% seen once. Sequencing was carried out using peripheral blood. The origin of the receptors is a man aged 50-59 years with active or convalescent COVID-19. Both conserved end residues are part of each CDR3. D genes are given only for firm matches. Rows may omit the clone size; those that give it use once, few, many or a size class.

D	V	J	size	CDR3	DNA
.	TRBV6-1	TRBJ2-5	once	CASSEAPGLALETQYF	TGTGCCAGCAGTGAAGCCCCGGGACTCGCATTGGAGACCCAGTACTTC
.	TRBV6-1	TRBJ2-5	.	CASSDDRPYDETQYF	TGTGCCAGCAGTGATGACAGACCCTATGACGAGACCCAGTACTTC
.	TRBV3-1/TRBV3-2	TRBJ2-2	.	CASSQGRDSVYTGELFF	TGTGCCAGCAGCCAAGGCCGGGACTCAGTCTACACCGGGGAGCTGTTTTTT
TRBD1	TRBV27	TRBJ1-1	.	CASRIDRALNTEAFF	TGTGCCAGCCGTATTGACAGGGCCCTGAACACTGAAGCTTTCTTT
TRBD2	TRBV5-5	TRBJ2-5	.	CASSLGERESLFQETQYF	TGTGCCAGCAGCTTGGGGGAGCGGGAGAGCCTCTTCCAAGAGACCCAGTACTTC
.	TRBV5-4	TRBJ2-7	.	CASSYGLSSYEQYF	TGTGCCAGCAGCTACGGACTCAGCTCCTACGAGCAGTACTTC
TRBD2	TRBV5-1	TRBJ2-3	.	CASASGRGADTQYF	TGCGCCAGCGCTAGCGGGAGAGGCGCAGATACGCAGTATTTT
.	TRBV7-9	TRBJ2-3	.	CASSFGEGDTQYF	TGTGCCAGCAGCTTCGGAGAGGGAGATACGCAGTATTTT
TRBD1	TRBV4-1	TRBJ1-4	once	CASSPGQGRPNEKLFF	TGCGCCAGCAGCCCGGGACAGGGTCGGCCTAATGAAAAACTGTTTTTT
TRBD2	TRBV11-2	TRBJ2-2	few	CASSFSSLAGVQTGELFF	TGTGCCAGCAGCTTTTCGTCCCTAGCGGGAGTGCAGACCGGGGAGCTGTTTTTT
TRBD2	TRBV7-2	TRBJ2-1	.	CASRSGGLAGNEQFF	TGTGCCAGCAGGAGTGGGGGACTAGCGGGGAATGAGCAGTTCTTC
TRBD1	TRBV3-1/TRBV3-2	TRBJ1-2	many	CASSRQGVGYTF	TGTGCCAGCAGTAGACAGGGCGTTGGCTACACCTTC
TRBD2	TRBV18	TRBJ2-2	.	CASSPNAGAGAGGTGELFF	TGTGCCAGCTCACCAAATGCCGGCGCCGGAGCGGGAGGCACCGGGGAGCTGTTTTTT
.	TRBV5-1	TRBJ1-2	.	CASSVPRTDGGGYTF	TGCGCCAGCAGCGTCCCTCGGACGGACGGGGGTGGCTACACCTTC
TRBD2	TRBV5-4	TRBJ2-2	.	CASSLRSGGPGELFF	TGTGCCAGCAGCTTGAGGAGCGGGGGGCCCGGGGAGCTGTTTTTT
TRBD1	TRBV11-3	TRBJ2-2	.	CASGKGASGELFF	TGTGCCAGCGGAAAGGGGGCGTCCGGGGAGCTGTTTTTT
.	TRBV7-2	TRBJ1-2	.	CASSLDSAGAPYGYTF	TGTGCCAGCAGCTTAGATTCCGCGGGGGCCCCCTATGGCTACACCTTC
TRBD2	TRBV10-3	TRBJ2-1	.	CAISSGTTDEQFF	TGTGCCATCAGTTCCGGGACTACGGATGAGCAGTTCTTC
TRBD1	TRBV10-3	TRBJ1-2	few	CAISLDRDHGYTF	TGTGCCATCAGCCTTGACAGGGACCATGGCTACACCTTC
TRBD1	TRBV7-9	TRBJ1-3	.	CASSILGTEDTIYF	TGTGCCAGCAGCATCCTCGGGACAGAAGATACCATATATTTT
.	TRBV27	TRBJ2-3	.	CASSPGDNTDTQYF	TGTGCCAGCTCCCCCGGGGACAACACAGATACGCAGTATTTT
.	TRBV4-1	TRBJ2-2	.	CASSQVPRGSGELFF	TGCGCCAGCAGCCAGGTGCCCCGGGGGTCCGGGGAGCTGTTTTTT
.	TRBV30	TRBJ1-1	.	CAWRPQGNTEAFF	TGTGCCTGGAGACCTCAGGGAAACACTGAAGCTTTCTTT
.	TRBV29-1	TRBJ2-3	once	CSVETTSASTQYF	TGCAGCGTTGAAACTACCAGCGCCTCTACGCAGTATTTT
.	TRBV6-5	TRBJ2-5	.	CASSFQTGTQYF	TGTGCCAGCAGTTTTCAAACGGGGACCCAGTACTTC
.	TRBV3-1/TRBV3-2	TRBJ1-5	.	CASSQDDQPQHF	TGTGCCAGCAGCCAAGACGATCAGCCCCAGCATTTT
TRBD2	TRBV24-1	TRBJ2-3	once	CATSDASGREDTQYF	TGTGCCACCAGTGATGCTAGCGGGAGAGAAGATACGCAGTATTTT
.	TRBV19	TRBJ2-1	.	CASSDGGYYNEQFF	TGTGCCAGTAGTGACGGGGGTTACTACAATGAGCAGTTCTTC
TRBD2	TRBV6-6	TRBJ2-1	once	CASSGEGGVGNEQFF	TGTGCCAGCAGTGGGGAGGGAGGGGTCGGCAATGAGCAGTTCTTC
TRBD2	TRBV6-5	TRBJ2-1	once	CASRRGTQTWNEQFF	TGTGCCAGCAGGCGGGGGACCCAGACTTGGAATGAGCAGTTCTTC
TRBD1	TRBV12-5	TRBJ1-5	.	CASSEEGALSGNQPQHF	TGTGCTAGCAGTGAGGAGGGGGCATTATCAGGCAATCAGCCCCAGCATTTT
TRBD1	TRBV7-9	TRBJ1-2	few	CASSPPGQGADGYTF	TGTGCCAGCAGCCCTCCGGGACAGGGGGCTGATGGCTACACCTTC
TRBD1	TRBV3-1/TRBV3-2	TRBJ2-3	.	CASYLQGSTDTQYF	TGTGCCAGCTATTTACAGGGGAGCACAGATACGCAGTATTTT
TRBD1	TRBV7-2	TRBJ1-2	once	CASSTPGTASYGYTF	TGTGCCAGCAGCACCCCCGGGACAGCGTCCTATGGCTACACCTTC
TRBD1	TRBV9	TRBJ1-2	.	CASSAGTGGGYTF	TGTGCCAGCAGCGCCGGGACAGGGGGTGGCTACACCTTC
TRBD1	TRBV6-5	TRBJ1-2	few	CASLGQGAVGGYTF	TGTGCCAGCCTAGGACAGGGGGCGGTCGGTGGCTACACCTTC
.	TRBV7-9	TRBJ2-3	.	CASSGSEPRTDTQYF	TGTGCCAGCAGCGGTAGCGAGCCCCGCACAGATACGCAGTATTTT
TRBD2	TRBV4-2	TRBJ2-5	few	CASSPGTSGQETQYF	TGTGCCAGCAGCCCAGGAACTAGCGGACAAGAGACCCAGTACTTC
.	TRBV5-6	TRBJ1-1	.	CASSPIPGNTEAFF	TGTGCCAGCAGCCCCATACCGGGGAACACTGAAGCTTTCTTT
.	TRBV5-6	TRBJ2-5	.	CASSLVAGETQYF	TGTGCCAGCAGCTTAGTAGCCGGAGAGACCCAGTACTTC
TRBD2	TRBV11-2	TRBJ2-7	.	CASSLVGWEGSEQYF	TGTGCCAGCAGCTTAGTCGGGTGGGAGGGAAGCGAGCAGTACTTC
TRBD1	TRBV11-2	TRBJ2-5	.	CASSQTGIQETQYF	TGTGCCAGCAGCCAGACAGGGATCCAAGAGACCCAGTACTTC
TRBD1	TRBV5-4	TRBJ2-5	.	CASSTTGQGETQYF	TGTGCCAGCAGCACGACAGGGCAGGGAGAGACCCAGTACTTC
.	TRBV7-9	TRBJ2-7	.	CASSFGTVDSYEQYF	TGTGCCAGCAGCTTTGGGACTGTAGACTCCTACGAGCAGTACTTC
TRBD1	TRBV6-5	TRBJ1-2	.	CASSFKPGQVGGYTF	TGTGCCAGCAGTTTCAAGCCGGGACAGGTTGGTGGCTACACCTTC
TRBD1	TRBV10-1	TRBJ2-3	.	CASRDRETDTQYF	TGCGCCAGCAGGGACAGGGAAACAGATACGCAGTATTTT
.	TRBV7-2	TRBJ2-7	.	CASSLGDTYEQYF	TGTGCCAGCAGCTTAGGGGACACCTACGAGCAGTACTTC